This TCR beta chain was found in a study of long-term antiretroviral therapy in people with HIV. In the case of this clone: Its antigen is unknown.

Findings of the study overall: Blood collection from about 2003 to 2018 possibly occurred under older ART regimens. HIV repertoires covered narrower CDR3 length ranges than controls did.

The run of the v3.0 immunoSEQ assay was at survey level. Sequencing set out to capture about 40,000-50,000 T-cell genomes per sample. TCRdb's table, derived via immunoSEQ multiplex PCR, lists solely in-frame clones and lacks some. The sample has 33,000 or so clones, approximately 80% seen once. The receptor comes from a man between 18 and 35 years old with HIV. Sequences were derived from unsorted PBMCs, sampled 0.3 years after starting antiretroviral therapy.

The CDR3 region has the DNA TGTGCCAGCAGTTACCTCGGGACAGCCAACAGTCAGCCCCAGCATTTT. This encodes CASSYLGTANSQPQHF. J is TRBJ1-5 and V is TRBV27; 7 bases agree with TRBD1. CDR1 and CDR2 (germline): MNHEY, SMNVEV (reference sequence). J gave up 6 bases and V 4 bases, and 12 bases lay outside the gene matches. The length of the CDR3 is 16 residues.